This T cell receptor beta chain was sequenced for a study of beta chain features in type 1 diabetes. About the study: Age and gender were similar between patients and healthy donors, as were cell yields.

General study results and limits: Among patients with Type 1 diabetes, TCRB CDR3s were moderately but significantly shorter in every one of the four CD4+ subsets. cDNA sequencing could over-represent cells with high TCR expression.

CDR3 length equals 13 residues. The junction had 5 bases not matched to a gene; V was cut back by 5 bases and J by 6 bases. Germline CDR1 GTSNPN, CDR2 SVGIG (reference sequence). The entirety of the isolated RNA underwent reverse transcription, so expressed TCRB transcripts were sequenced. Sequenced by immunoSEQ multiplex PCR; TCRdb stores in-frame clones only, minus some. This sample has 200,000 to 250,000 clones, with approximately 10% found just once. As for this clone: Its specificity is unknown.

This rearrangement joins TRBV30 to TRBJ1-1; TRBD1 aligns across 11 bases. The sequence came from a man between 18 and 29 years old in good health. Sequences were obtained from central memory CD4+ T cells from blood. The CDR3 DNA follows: TGTGCCTGGGTAGAGGGACAGGGGGCTGAAGCTTTCTTT. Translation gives CAWVEGQGAEAFF.